The 13 T cell receptor beta chains below come from one sample, sequenced in a study of T cells in Graves' hyperthyroidism and ophthalmopathy. There were TCR beta CDR3 regions amplified from RNA transcripts. TCR CDR3 underwent first-round RT-PCR with the HTBI primer set. TCRdb reprocessed the multiplex PCR reads with MiXCR, giving one entry per CDR3 protein. The sample comprises approximately 380,000 distinct CDR3 sequences, around 18% of which are singletons, and around 40% rests with the top ten. The specimen was blood. These receptor sequences come from a man younger than 35 with Graves' ophthalmopathy.

The sample holds many counts of this clonotype. The gene calls are TRBV6-1 and TRBJ2-1, with TRBD2 matching over 8 bases. V lost 4 bases, J lost 9 bases, and 2 bases stayed unmatched. Germline values: CDR1 MNHNS, CDR2 SASEGT. The CDR3 extends over 12 amino acids. This CDR3 is CASSGGLGEQFF. The CDR3 nucleotides read TGTGCCAGCAGTGGGGGACTAGGTGAGCAGTTCTTC.

The chain joins TRBV7-6 to TRBJ1-5; D is unresolved. Per germline, CDR1 SGHVS and CDR2 FNYEAQ. The V and J ends lost 3 bases and 0 bases respectively, with 15 bases between them. The CDR3 is 17 residues long. This chain's CDR3 is CASSFQTGNYSNQPQHF. The CDR3 DNA reads as TGTGCCAGCAGCTTCCAGACGGGGAACTATAGCAATCAGCCCCAGCATTTT. Supplemented by reference TRBV7-6 and TRBJ1-5, the full variable domain reads GAGVSQSPRYKVTKRGQDVALRCDPISGHVSLYWYRQALGQGPEFLTYFNYEAQQDKSGLPNDRFSAERPEGSISTLTIQRTEQRDSAMYRCASSFQTGNYSNQPQHFGDGTRLSIL.

This clonotype was recorded at least ten times. This rearrangement joins TRBV7-9 to TRBJ1-5; D ambiguous. The CDR3 consists of 14 residues. V lost 1 base, J lost 6 bases, and 10 bases lay in between. Germline V gene sequence: CDR1 SEHNR, CDR2 FQNEAQ (reference sequence). The CDR3 here is CASSLEGFGQPQHF. The CDR3 DNA reads as TGTGCCAGCAGCTTAGAAGGGTTTGGTCAGCCCCAGCATTTT. The full variable domain, with the rest looked up from reference TRBV7-9 and TRBJ1-5, is DTGVSQNPRHKITKRGQNVTFRCDPISEHNRLYWYRQTLGQGPEFLTYFQNEAQLEKSRLLSDRFSAERPKGSFSTLEIQRTEQGDSAMYLCASSLEGFGQPQHFGDGTRLSIL.

In its sample, this clonotype was seen many times. The chain has TRBV3-1 and TRBJ1-2; TRBD1 aligns across 8 bases. CDR3 length equals 16 residues. Germline V gene data show CDR1 as LGHDT and CDR2 as YNNKEL (reference sequence). The junction had 15 bases not matched to a gene; V was cut back by 4 bases and J by 8 bases. The DNA for the CDR3 is TGTGCCAGCAGCCCCTCGACAGGGGTCTCGTCTGGGGGCTACACCTTC. This sequence encodes CASSPSTGVSSGGYTF.

This clonotype was detected ten times or more. The chain employs TRBV5-1 and TRBJ2-2, with 7 bases identical to TRBD2. The CDR3 is made up of 15 amino acids. CDR1 is SGHRS and CDR2 is YFSETQ in the germline V gene. The V segment lost 1 base and the J segment 6 bases; nucleotides outside the gene matches: 6. The CDR3 region has the DNA TGCGCCAGCAGCTTGCTAGCGGTAGTCCCCGGGGAGCTGTTTTTT. Translated: CASSLLAVVPGELFF.

The sample holds a few counts of this clonotype. The chain employs TRBV7-9 and TRBJ2-7; tentative D call: TRBD2 (6 bases). Trimming removed 5 bases from V and 2 bases from J, with 16 bases in between. The CDR3 is 15 residues long. Germline lookup yields CDR1 SEHNR and CDR2 FQNEAQ (reference sequence). In DNA, the CDR3 is TGTGCCAGCAGCCCCCCTGGGGGGTTGGCCTACGAGCAGTACTTC. The encoded protein is CASSPPGGLAYEQYF.

This clonotype showed up just a few times. The chain joins TRBV4-1 to TRBJ2-3; D may match TRBD1 or TRBD2 (6 bases each). This CDR3 region has 16 residues. The V and J ends lost 2 bases and 2 bases respectively, with 14 bases between them. Germline lookup yields CDR1 MGHRA and CDR2 YSYEKL. The CDR3 DNA sequence: TGCGCCAGCAGCCAAAGTCCGGGGGCGATCACAGATACGCAGTATTTT. Amino acids: CASSQSPGAITDTQYF.

Ten or more counts support this clonotype. J is TRBJ1-2 and V is TRBV28; 7 positions match TRBD1. The germline gives CDR1 MDHEN, CDR2 SYDVKM. The CDR3 is 15 residues long. The trim removed 10 bases at V and 1 base at J, leaving 12 bases unmatched. This CDR3 is CATKIRTGLNYGYTF. The CDR3 nucleotides read TGTGCCACCAAAATTCGGACAGGCCTTAACTATGGCTACACCTTC.

This clonotype has more than one count but fewer than ten. The rearrangement links TRBV5-1 to TRBJ2-1, with TRBD2 as a possible D gene (7 bases). Germline V CDR1 and CDR2: SGHRS, YFSETQ. Trimming shortened V by 4 bases and J by 6 bases, and 20 bases separated the two germline ends. The CDR3 runs to 16 residues. CDR3 nucleotide sequence: TGCGCCAGCAGCCCCTCAGTCGGGGGGCGGTTCAATGAGCAGTTCTTC. It yields the protein CASSPSVGGRFNEQFF.

This clonotype has ten or more counts. The DNA for the CDR3 is TGCAGTGCTAGAGGGACAGGTTATAGCAATCAGCCCCAGCATTTT. It encodes CSARGTGYSNQPQHF. The chain links TRBV20-1 to TRBJ1-5; TRBD1 matches at 7 bases. The CDR3 covers 15 residues. V dropped 1 base and J dropped 0; count of bases not matched to a gene: 3. CDR1 and CDR2 from the germline V gene are DFQATT and SNEGSKA (reference sequence).

This clonotype has ten or more counts. The chain couples TRBV12-3 or TRBV12-4 to TRBJ2-3; D possibly corresponds to TRBD2 (6 bases). Trimming removed 0 bases at V and 1 base at J, with 8 bases between. This CDR3 is built from 15 residues. CDR3 sequence: CASSLASGRTDTQYF. In DNA form, the CDR3 reads TGTGCCAGCAGTTTAGCTAGCGGACGCACAGATACGCAGTATTTT.

The V gene is TRBV30, the J gene TRBJ2-1; D is undetermined. V was cut by 2 bases and J by 7 bases, with 6 bases left in between. Germline CDR1 GTSNPN, CDR2 SVGIG (reference sequence). CDR3 length: 11 amino acids. The CDR3 DNA reads as TGTGCCTGGAGTCTTTTAAATGAGCAGTTCTTC. It translates to CAWSLLNEQFF.

The chain joins TRBV12-3 or TRBV12-4 to TRBJ1-5; 10 nucleotides line up with TRBD1. V dropped 8 bases and J dropped 4; count of bases not matched to a gene: 5. This CDR3 is built from 14 residues. The CDR3 sequence is CASQRDRGNQPQHF. CDR3 nucleotide sequence: TGTGCCAGCCAAAGGGACAGGGGTAATCAGCCCCAGCATTTT.